The rows below give T cell receptor beta chains drawn from one sample of a study of blood T cell repertoires in COVID-19. Profiled with immunoSEQ multiplex PCR; TCRdb holds only in-frame clones, not every one. In the table there are approximately 64,000 clones, about four fifths of which are singletons. Sequencing input: peripheral blood. The receptor set was obtained from a woman in her seventies with acute or convalescent COVID-19. The CDR3 runs from the conserved cysteine through the conserved F or W. Each record gives: D gene, J gene, clone size, V gene, CDR3 DNA, CDR3 protein. D genes are given only for firm matches. Expanded clones are given a class, and other clones once, few, many or no size at all.

D gene: TRBD2; J gene: TRBJ2-3; clone size: NA; V gene: TRBV7-2; CDR3 DNA: TGTGCCAGCACCCTGGGGGCGGGGGGCGTGGATACGCAGTATTTT; CDR3 protein: CASTLGAGGVDTQYF
D gene: NA; J gene: TRBJ1-4; clone size: once; V gene: TRBV12-5; CDR3 DNA: TGTGCTAGTGGTTTTCAGGAAAAACTGTTTTTT; CDR3 protein: CASGFQEKLFF
D gene: NA; J gene: TRBJ2-1; clone size: NA; V gene: TRBV7-8; CDR3 DNA: TGTGCCAGCAGCTTGACTGCGGGCCCCTACAATGAGCAGTTCTTC; CDR3 protein: CASSLTAGPYNEQFF
D gene: NA; J gene: TRBJ1-1; clone size: NA; V gene: TRBV5-1; CDR3 DNA: TGCGCCAGCAGCTTGGAGGGGTCCACTGAAGCTTTCTTT; CDR3 protein: CASSLEGSTEAFF
D gene: NA; J gene: TRBJ2-3; clone size: NA; V gene: TRBV7-9; CDR3 DNA: TGTGCCAGCAGCTCCCGGGACTCCCGGAATGCAGATACGCAGTATTTT; CDR3 protein: CASSSRDSRNADTQYF
D gene: NA; J gene: TRBJ2-3; clone size: NA; V gene: TRBV5-1; CDR3 DNA: TGCGCCAGCAGCTTGGCGGTCGGGAAAGTGGCAGATACGCAGTATTTT; CDR3 protein: CASSLAVGKVADTQYF
D gene: NA; J gene: TRBJ2-3; clone size: NA; V gene: TRBV19; CDR3 DNA: TGTGCCAGTAGTATAGGCGGGATTGACGCAGATACGCAGTATTTT; CDR3 protein: CASSIGGIDADTQYF
D gene: NA; J gene: TRBJ1-4; clone size: NA; V gene: TRBV28; CDR3 DNA: TGTGCCAGCTCCGCGGCCAGTTCAGAAAAACTGTTTTTT; CDR3 protein: CASSAASSEKLFF
D gene: NA; J gene: TRBJ2-3; clone size: NA; V gene: TRBV19; CDR3 DNA: TGTGCCAGTAGTATAGAGAGGACAGATACGCAGTATTTT; CDR3 protein: CASSIERTDTQYF
D gene: NA; J gene: TRBJ2-6; clone size: NA; V gene: TRBV19; CDR3 DNA: TGTGCCAGTACCCTAAGGGGAACTGGGGCCAACGTCCTGACTTTC; CDR3 protein: CASTLRGTGANVLTF
D gene: TRBD2; J gene: TRBJ2-1; clone size: NA; V gene: TRBV5-4; CDR3 DNA: TGTGCCAGCATGACTAGCGGGGGTGATGAGCAGTTCTTC; CDR3 protein: CASMTSGGDEQFF
D gene: TRBD1; J gene: TRBJ1-6; clone size: NA; V gene: TRBV2; CDR3 DNA: TGTGCCAGCAGTGGGTTAGACGATGGACAGGGACATAATTCACCCCTCCACTTT; CDR3 protein: CASSGLDDGQGHNSPLHF
D gene: TRBD1; J gene: TRBJ1-3; clone size: once; V gene: TRBV6-7; CDR3 DNA: TGTGCCAGCAGTTACTCGCGACAGGGAGCGAGGGGAAACACCATATATTTT; CDR3 protein: CASSYSRQGARGNTIYF
D gene: TRBD1; J gene: TRBJ2-7; clone size: NA; V gene: TRBV6-5; CDR3 DNA: TGTGCCAGCAGGGGCGGGACAGGGACATACGAGCAGTACTTC; CDR3 protein: CASRGGTGTYEQYF
D gene: NA; J gene: TRBJ1-1; clone size: NA; V gene: TRBV11-2; CDR3 DNA: TGTGCCAGCAGCTTCGGGGGGATAAACACTGAAGCTTTCTTT; CDR3 protein: CASSFGGINTEAFF
D gene: TRBD2; J gene: TRBJ2-1; clone size: NA; V gene: TRBV7-7; CDR3 DNA: TGTGCTAGCAGCCCACGCCCTCGGGGGACTAGCAACAATGAGCAGTTCTTC; CDR3 protein: CASSPRPRGTSNNEQFF
D gene: TRBD1; J gene: TRBJ1-1; clone size: few; V gene: TRBV30; CDR3 DNA: TGTGCCTGGGCTCCCGGGACAGAGAACACTGAAGCTTTCTTT; CDR3 protein: CAWAPGTENTEAFF